The 18 T cell receptor beta chains presented below share a single source sample, sequenced in a study of CD8 T cells in ankylosing spondylitis. No cognate antigen is known for these TCRs. TCRdb passed the 5' RACE reads through MiXCR, listing each CDR3 protein once. The sample yields more than 400,000 distinct CDR3 sequences, 5.3% seen once. The study's findings and limits: What appeared characteristic of ankylosing spondylitis blood was a TCR beta motif of 7 or 8 highly homologous variants.

Material for sequencing was blood, either unsorted or a sorted T cell fraction (not recorded which). Receptors originate from a male donor with ankylosing spondylitis.

This clonotype was recorded a few times. The J gene is TRBJ2-1, the V gene TRBV11-2, with a possible D match to TRBD1 (7 bases). The V gene's germline CDR1 is SGHAT and CDR2 FQNNGV. CDR3 length: 14 amino acids. The ends were cut back, 5 bases at V and 15 bases at J, with 23 bases in the middle. CDR3 DNA sequence: TGTGCCAGCAGCCAGGGGGGCCTACAGGGCGTTCGGTTCTTC. It yields the protein CASSQGGLQGVRFF.

Notes on this clonotype: This may arise from a read error, as a much more abundant clone is one base away. V is TRBV20-1 and J is TRBJ2-6; D gene uncertain. CDR1 is DFQATT and CDR2 is SNEGSKA in the germline V gene (reference sequence). This CDR3 comprises 15 residues. The CDR3, as DNA: TGCGGTGCTAGGGCAGCTCCTCTGGGGGCCAACGTCCTGACTTTC. Amino acid sequence: CGARAAPLGANVLTF.

This clonotype was found many times. This chain links TRBV5-1 with TRBJ2-7; TRBD1 matches 8 bases. The CDR3 runs 13 residues. Looked up from germline, CDR1 is SGHRS and CDR2 is YFSETQ. V was pared by 5 bases and J by 6 bases, with 7 bases of the junction left unmatched. CDR3 in DNA: TGCGCCAGCAGTAGAGGGCAGGGGGCCGAGCAGTACTTC. Translating it yields CASSRGQGAEQYF.

This clonotype was counted many times. The chain recombines TRBV24-1 with TRBJ2-2; D remains ambiguous. Trimming left V 3 bases short and J 6 bases short, with 13 bases between. The CDR3 runs to 15 residues. Germline loops: CDR1 KGHDR, CDR2 SFDVKD. DNA for the CDR3: TGTGCCACCAGTGATAATCGACTTGGCGCCGGGGAGCTGTTTTTT. Amino acids: CATSDNRLGAGELFF.

This clonotype was seen ten or more times. The chain joins TRBV7-2 to TRBJ2-2, with 9 positions matching TRBD2. The ends lost 0 bases at V and 2 bases at J; junction bases unmatched: 4. The CDR3 extends over 17 amino acids. CDR1 is SGHTA, CDR2 FQGNSA, per germline. CDR3 protein: CASSLALTSGNTGELFF. The CDR3 DNA follows: TGTGCCAGCAGCTTAGCGCTGACTAGCGGTAACACCGGGGAGCTGTTTTTT.

This clonotype was seen at least ten times. This rearrangement joins TRBV20-1 to TRBJ2-7, with TRBD2 identical over 8 bases. Germline V gene sequence: CDR1 DFQATT, CDR2 SNEGSKA (reference sequence). Germline trimming cut 2 bases from V and 1 base from J; bases unmatched to any gene: 7. The CDR3 consists of 15 residues. CDR3 amino acids: CSARPAAGASYEQYF. The CDR3, as DNA: TGCAGTGCTAGACCCGCAGCGGGGGCATCCTACGAGCAGTACTTC.

This clonotype was picked up many times. The V gene is TRBV28, the J gene TRBJ1-1, with D uncertain. This CDR3 has 13 amino acids. Trimming took off 6 bases at V and 1 base at J, with 9 bases between the two ends. Germline V gene data show CDR1 as MDHEN and CDR2 as SYDVKM. The DNA for the CDR3 is TGTGCCAGCAGCCCATTTTCGAACACTGAAGCTTTCTTT. This gives the protein CASSPFSNTEAFF.

This clonotype was detected many times. The rearrangement joins TRBV20-1 to TRBJ2-2; D uncertain. The CDR3 has 14 amino acids. V gave up 0 bases and J gave up 6 bases, with 11 bases separating them. The germline CDR1 and CDR2 sequences are DFQATT and SNEGSKA (reference sequence). This CDR3 reads CSARDPGSAGELFF. The CDR3 DNA reads as TGCAGTGCTAGAGATCCGGGCAGCGCCGGGGAGCTGTTTTTT.

This clonotype was picked up many times. The CDR3 sequence is CASSTIPNTEAFF. CDR3 DNA: TGTGCCAGCAGTACAATTCCCAACACTGAAGCTTTCTTT. The chain uses TRBV27 and TRBJ1-1; D gene unclear. There are 13 residues in the CDR3. Germline CDR1 and CDR2: MNHEY and SMNVEV (reference sequence). V gave up 5 bases and J gave up 2 bases, with 9 bases separating them.

This clonotype was seen many times. The chain has TRBV5-1 and TRBJ2-7, with TRBD2 as a possible D gene (6 bases). Germline CDR1 reads SGHRS; CDR2 reads YFSETQ. Trimming pared 4 bases from V and 7 bases from J, leaving 21 bases between. The CDR3 consists of 15 residues. The CDR3: CASSPDGTLEGEQYF. The CDR3 coding sequence is TGCGCCAGCAGCCCAGACGGGACTTTAGAGGGAGAGCAGTACTTC.

This clonotype came up many times. The chain carries TRBV5-1 and TRBJ1-2; unclear D gene. The CDR3 has 14 residues. Trimming left V 1 base short and J 2 bases short, with 9 bases between. Germline V gene lookup returns CDR1 SGHRS and CDR2 YFSETQ. The CDR3 DNA reads TGCGCCAGCAGCTTGCGTGGGCGCAACTATGGCTACACCTTC. It translates to CASSLRGRNYGYTF.

This clonotype was seen at least ten times. The V and J genes are TRBV7-2 and TRBJ2-7; TRBD1 might be the D (6 bases). Trimming left V 5 bases short and J 0 bases short, with 8 bases between. The CDR3 sequence is 13 residues long. Germline V lookup: CDR1 SGHTA, CDR2 FQGNSA. The CDR3 nucleotides are TGTGCCAGCAGCAGGACAGACTCCTACGAGCAGTACTTC. It encodes CASSRTDSYEQYF. Combining the CDR3 with reference TRBV7-2 and TRBJ2-7 gives the whole variable domain GAGVSQSPSNKVTEKGKDVELRCDPISGHTALYWYRQSLGQGLEFLIYFQGNSAPDKSGLPSDRFSAERTGGSVSTLTIQRTQQEDSAVYLCASSRTDSYEQYFGPGTRLTVT.

This clonotype was seen at least ten times. The chain employs TRBV24-1 and TRBJ2-3; 7 nucleotides match TRBD1. V was clipped by 0 bases and J by 4 bases; unmatched bases: 3. The V gene's germline CDR1 is KGHDR and CDR2 SFDVKD. This CDR3 region has 15 residues. The CDR3 DNA is TGTGCCACCAGTGATTTGACCGGGACAGCAGATACGCAGTATTTT. This encodes CATSDLTGTADTQYF.

This clonotype appeared many times. The junction and the germline gene differ at one end; a read error may be behind it. This sequence joins TRBV7-7 and TRBJ2-1; perhaps D is TRBD1 or TRBD2 (5 bases each). The length of the CDR3 is 13 residues. Per germline, CDR1 SSHAT and CDR2 FNYEAQ (reference sequence). CDR3 protein: CASSSDWGNEQFF. DNA for the CDR3: TGTGCTAGCAGTTCGGACTGGGGGAATGAGCAGTTCTTC.

This clonotype was counted ten times or more. The chain carries TRBV29-1 and TRBJ2-3; possible D gene TRBD2, 5 bases. CDR1 is SQVTM and CDR2 is ANQGSEA in the germline V gene. Between the trimmed V and J ends, which lost 3 bases and 0 bases, there was a span of 10 bases. This CDR3 comprises 14 residues. The chain's CDR3 is CSVDRGASTDTQYF. The CDR3 DNA reads TGCAGCGTTGATCGGGGTGCTAGCACAGATACGCAGTATTTT.

This clonotype has at least ten counts. The rearrangement uses TRBV5-1 and TRBJ2-7; D gene unclear. The CDR3 has 14 amino acids. Trimming took off 2 bases at V and 3 bases at J, with 12 bases between the two ends. Germline assignment: CDR1 SGHRS and CDR2 YFSETQ. Written as DNA, the CDR3 is TGCGCCAGCAGCTTTGCCCGGTCGGGCTACGAGCAGTACTTC. Translating gives CASSFARSGYEQYF.

This clonotype was seen repeatedly, ten times or more. V is TRBV10-3 and J is TRBJ1-2, with a weak D call TRBD1 (5 bases). This CDR3 is 12 amino acids long. V lost 0 bases, J lost 8 bases, and 7 bases lay in between. Per the germline V gene, CDR1 is ENHRY and CDR2 is SYGVKD. The CDR3 nucleotides read TGTGCCATCAGTGAGTCCAGGGAGGGCTACACCTTC. Translation gives CAISESREGYTF.

This clonotype occurred many times. The V call is TRBV7-6, the J call TRBJ1-1; no firm D call. The CDR3 runs 16 residues. The V and J ends lost 4 bases and 5 bases respectively, with 20 bases between them. Germline-derived CDR1 and CDR2 are SGHVS and FNYEAQ. CDR3 bases: TGTGCCAGCAGCTCGTACGCTCGGACCCCGGGGACTGAAGCTTTCTTT. The encoded protein is CASSSYARTPGTEAFF.